Listed below are T cell receptor beta chains from one sample, sequenced in a study of T cells in Graves' hyperthyroidism and ophthalmopathy. TCRdb re-analysed the multiplex PCR reads in MiXCR, keeping a single row per CDR3 protein. Of hundreds of thousands of distinct CDR3 sequences listed, 15% to 20% are singletons. The sequenced sample consisted of blood. All receptors derive from a woman in her 30s with Graves' hyperthyroidism. CDR3s include the opening cysteine and the closing phenylalanine or tryptophan. The order of the fields is CDR3 DNA, CDR3 protein, D gene, V gene, clone size, J gene, CDR3 length. The D gene is left open where the match is weak. Size is omitted from some rows. Given values are once, few, many or a class for expanded clones.

TGTGCCAGCAGCCAGAAGAACACCGGGGAGCTGTTTTTT | CASSQKNTGELFF | . | TRBV3-1 | many | TRBJ2-2 | 13
TGCGCCAGCAGACTGACAGGACTCTCCTACAATGAGCAGTTCTTC | CASRLTGLSYNEQFF | . | TRBV5-1 | many | TRBJ2-1 | 15
TGTGCCAGCAGCGTAACAGGGAATGAGCAGTACTTC | CASSVTGNEQYF | . | TRBV28 | many | TRBJ2-7 | 12
TGCAGTGCTAGGCCTATAGCGGGAGAGGACACCGGGGAGCTGTTTTTT | CSARPIAGEDTGELFF | TRBD2 | TRBV20-1 | . | TRBJ2-2 | 16
TGTGCCAGCAGCGCCAGCCGGGACTTATACTACGAGCAGTACTTC | CASSASRDLYYEQYF | . | TRBV5-6 | many | TRBJ2-7 | 15
TGTGCCAGCAGTACCCGGCCCTTCTTGAACACTGAAGCTTTCTTT | CASSTRPFLNTEAFF | . | TRBV27 | many | TRBJ1-1 | 15
TGCGCCAGCAGCCGTTCACAGGGCTACGAGCAGTACTTC | CASSRSQGYEQYF | . | TRBV5-1 | few | TRBJ2-7 | 13
TGTGCCAGCAGTGACCCAAGGGAGGGGAACACTGAAGCTTTCTTT | CASSDPREGNTEAFF | . | TRBV2 | . | TRBJ1-1 | 15
TGCAGTGCAATTAACCGGGACTTAGGGAGGGATACGCAGTATTTT | CSAINRDLGRDTQYF | . | TRBV20-1 | many | TRBJ2-3 | 15
TGTGCCAGCTCAAACTCTGGAAACACCATATATTTT | CASSNSGNTIYF | . | TRBV18 | few | TRBJ1-3 | 12
TGCGCCAGCAGCTTGGGTAGGGATTCCACCGGGGAGCTGTTTTTT | CASSLGRDSTGELFF | . | TRBV5-1 | . | TRBJ2-2 | 15
TGTGCTAGTGGTATGAGAAACAGGGATTCCTATAATTCACCCCTCCACTTT | CASGMRNRDSYNSPLHF | . | TRBV12-5 | . | TRBJ1-6 | 17
TGCAGTGCTAGGGGGCCCTCCTACGAGCAGTACTTC | CSARGPSYEQYF | . | TRBV20-1 | many | TRBJ2-7 | 12
TGTGCCACCAGTCCTCCATGGGAGGCCGGGGAGCTGTTTTTT | CATSPPWEAGELFF | . | TRBV24-1 | many | TRBJ2-2 | 14
TGTGCCAGCAGCGGGGGGGGGATCGAGACCCAGTACTTC | CASSGGGIETQYF | TRBD2 | TRBV11-2 | many | TRBJ2-5 | 13
TGTGCCAGGCTGTCGGGACGGCCTTTTTTGTACTTC | CARLSGRPFLYF | . | TRBV6-2/TRBV6-3 | few | TRBJ2-5 | 12